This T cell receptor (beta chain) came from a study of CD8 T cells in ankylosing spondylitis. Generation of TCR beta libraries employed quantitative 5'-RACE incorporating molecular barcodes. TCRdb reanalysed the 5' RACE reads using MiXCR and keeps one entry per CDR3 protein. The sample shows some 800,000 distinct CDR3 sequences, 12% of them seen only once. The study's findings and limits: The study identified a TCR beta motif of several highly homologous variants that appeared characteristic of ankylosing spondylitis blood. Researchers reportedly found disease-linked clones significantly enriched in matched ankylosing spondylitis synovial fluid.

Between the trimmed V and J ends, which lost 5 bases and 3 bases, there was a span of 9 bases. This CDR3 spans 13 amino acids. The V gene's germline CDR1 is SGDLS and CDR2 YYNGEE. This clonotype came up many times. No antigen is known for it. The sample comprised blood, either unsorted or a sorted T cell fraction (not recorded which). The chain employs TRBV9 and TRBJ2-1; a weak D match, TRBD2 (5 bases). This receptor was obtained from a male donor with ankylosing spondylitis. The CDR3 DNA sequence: TGTGCCAGCAGTTTGACTAACTACAATGAGCAGTTCTTC. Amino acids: CASSLTNYNEQFF. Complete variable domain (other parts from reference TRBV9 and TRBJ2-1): DSGVTQTPKHLITATGQRVTLRCSPRSGDLSVYWYQQSLDQGLQFLIQYYNGEERAKGNILERFSAQQFPDLHSELNLSSLELGDSALYFCASSLTNYNEQFFGPGTRLTVL.